This T cell receptor beta chain was sequenced during a study of high-grade serous ovarian cancer treatment subgroups. Turning to the study itself: Each sample yielded on average around 7,000 unique TCR beta rearrangements from roughly 15,000 reads.

This clone is labeled as medium-sized (0.01 to 0.1%). Its antigen remains unknown. Other nucleotide sequences in the sample specify the same CDR3. Tumor samples were taken before definitive surgery or chemotherapy. Data came from immunoSEQ multiplex PCR; TCRdb stores just in-frame clones and leaves some out. The repertoire holds just over 35,000 clones, with about 79% as singletons. V gave up 1 base and J gave up 2 bases, with 3 bases separating them. Per germline, CDR1 SGHNT and CDR2 YENEEA. The length of the CDR3 is 12 residues. Study results and caveats: Higher neoantigen levels went with greater TCR clonal relatedness.

The V and J genes are TRBV11-3 and TRBJ2-7; D is unclear. The material sequenced was tumor tissue. The TCR sequence derives from a human donor with high-grade serous ovarian cancer. The CDR3 sequence: CASSLGTYEQYF. The CDR3 DNA sequence: TGTGCCAGCAGCTTAGGTACCTACGAGCAGTACTTC.